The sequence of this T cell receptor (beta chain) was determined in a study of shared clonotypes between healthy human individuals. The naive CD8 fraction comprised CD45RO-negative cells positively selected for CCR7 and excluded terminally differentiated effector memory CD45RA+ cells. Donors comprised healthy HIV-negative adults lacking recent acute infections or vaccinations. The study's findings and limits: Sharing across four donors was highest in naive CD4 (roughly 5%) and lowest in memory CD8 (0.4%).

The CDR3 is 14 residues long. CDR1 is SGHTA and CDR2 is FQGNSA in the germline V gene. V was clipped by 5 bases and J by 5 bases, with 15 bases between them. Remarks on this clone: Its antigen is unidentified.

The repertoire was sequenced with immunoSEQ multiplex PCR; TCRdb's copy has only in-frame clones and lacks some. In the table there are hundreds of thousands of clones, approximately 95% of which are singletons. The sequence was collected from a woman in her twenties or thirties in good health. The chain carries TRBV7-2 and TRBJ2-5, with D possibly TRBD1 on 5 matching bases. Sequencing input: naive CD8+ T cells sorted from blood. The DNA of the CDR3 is TGTGCCAGCAGCCTCCGAGGTGGGGCGGAGACCCAGTACTTC. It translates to CASSLRGGAETQYF.